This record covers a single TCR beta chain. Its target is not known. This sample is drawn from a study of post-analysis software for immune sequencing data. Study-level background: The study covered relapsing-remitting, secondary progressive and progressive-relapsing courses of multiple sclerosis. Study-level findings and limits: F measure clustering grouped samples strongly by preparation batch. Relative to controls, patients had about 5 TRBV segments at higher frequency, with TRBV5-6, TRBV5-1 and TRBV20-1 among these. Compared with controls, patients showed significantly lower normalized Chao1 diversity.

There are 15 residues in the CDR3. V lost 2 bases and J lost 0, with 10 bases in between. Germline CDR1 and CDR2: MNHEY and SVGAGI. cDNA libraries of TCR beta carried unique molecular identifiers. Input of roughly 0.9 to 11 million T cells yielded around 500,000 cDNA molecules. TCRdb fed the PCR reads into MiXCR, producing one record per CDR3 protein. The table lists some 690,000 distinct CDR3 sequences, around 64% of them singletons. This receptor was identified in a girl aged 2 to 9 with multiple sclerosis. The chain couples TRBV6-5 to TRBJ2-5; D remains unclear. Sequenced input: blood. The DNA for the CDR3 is TGTGCCAGCAGTTACCGAGGCCTGTACCAAGAGACCCAGTACTTC. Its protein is CASSYRGLYQETQYF.